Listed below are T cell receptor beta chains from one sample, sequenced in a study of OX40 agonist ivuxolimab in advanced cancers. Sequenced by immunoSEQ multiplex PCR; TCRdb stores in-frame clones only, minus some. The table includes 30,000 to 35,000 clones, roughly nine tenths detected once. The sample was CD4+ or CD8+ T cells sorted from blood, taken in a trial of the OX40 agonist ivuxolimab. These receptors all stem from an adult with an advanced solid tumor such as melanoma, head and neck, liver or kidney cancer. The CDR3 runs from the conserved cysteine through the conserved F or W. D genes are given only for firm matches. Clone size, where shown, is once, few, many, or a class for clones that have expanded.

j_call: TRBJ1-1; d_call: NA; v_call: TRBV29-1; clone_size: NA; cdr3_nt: TGCAGCCTCCTAACCTCGGGCGGTGGTACTGAAGCTTTCTTT; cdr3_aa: CSLLTSGGGTEAFF
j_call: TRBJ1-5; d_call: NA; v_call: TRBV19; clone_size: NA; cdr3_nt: TGTGCCAGTACCCCGGGGGATTATAGCAATCAGCCCCAGCATTTT; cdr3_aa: CASTPGDYSNQPQHF
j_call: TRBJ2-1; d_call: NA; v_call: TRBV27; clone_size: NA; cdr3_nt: TGTGCCAGCAGTCTAAGACTAGACGAACGCTCCTACAATGAGCAGTTCTTC; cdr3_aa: CASSLRLDERSYNEQFF
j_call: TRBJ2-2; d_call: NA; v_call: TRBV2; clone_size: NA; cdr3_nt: TGTGCCAGCAGTGAAAGCGCAGGACCCGTGACGGGGGAGCTGTTTTTT; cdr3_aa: CASSESAGPVTGELFF
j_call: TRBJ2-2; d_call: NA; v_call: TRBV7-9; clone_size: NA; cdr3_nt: TGTGCCAGCGACACATTGAACACCGGGGAGCTGTTTTTT; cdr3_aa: CASDTLNTGELFF
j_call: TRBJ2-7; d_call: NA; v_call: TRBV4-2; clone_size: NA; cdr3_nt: TGTGCCAGCAGCCAAAACGACAGGACCCTTAAGGTTGAGCAGTACTTC; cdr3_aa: CASSQNDRTLKVEQYF
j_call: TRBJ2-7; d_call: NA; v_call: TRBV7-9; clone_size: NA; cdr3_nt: TGTGCCAGCAGCCGGGGGACCTACGAGCAGTACTTC; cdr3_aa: CASSRGTYEQYF
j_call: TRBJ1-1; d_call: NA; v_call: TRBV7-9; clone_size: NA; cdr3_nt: TGTGCCAGCAGCTATAGACAGGCCCTTGAGAACACTGAAGCTTTCTTT; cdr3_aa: CASSYRQALENTEAFF
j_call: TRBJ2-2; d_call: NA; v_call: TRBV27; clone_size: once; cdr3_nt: TGTGCCAGCAGTTATTCCGCGAACACCGGGGAGCTGTTTTTT; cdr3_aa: CASSYSANTGELFF
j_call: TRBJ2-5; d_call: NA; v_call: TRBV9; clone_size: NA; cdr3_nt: TGTGCCAGCAGCGTCAGCAGGGAAGAGACCCAGTACTTC; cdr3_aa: CASSVSREETQYF
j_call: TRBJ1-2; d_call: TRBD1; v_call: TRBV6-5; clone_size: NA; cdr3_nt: TGTGCCAGCAGTTACTCACAGGGGAGGTATGGCTACACCTTC; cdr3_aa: CASSYSQGRYGYTF